The TCR beta chain described here comes from a study of blood T cell repertoires in COVID-19. This CDR3 is 17 amino acids long. Germline V CDR1 and CDR2: SNHLY, FYNNEI. The ends lost 8 bases at V and 5 bases at J; junction bases unmatched: 15. This clone was counted between two and nine times. Original methodology: Estimation of nucleated cell counts was performed using reference gene primer amplification. Clones were sequenced by immunoSEQ multiplex PCR, and TCRdb holds only the in-frame ones, with some missing. From that table come the V and J calls and clone size; the DNA was used to work out D and trimming. Of some 180,000 clones listed, 70% to 80% were seen once; the top ten hold about 13%.

The chain links TRBV2 to TRBJ2-1, with 10 bases that match TRBD1. Material: peripheral blood. The sequence derives from a man in his fifties or sixties who had recovered from COVID-19. The chain's CDR3 is CASSRGQGGLSDNEQFF. CDR3 DNA: TGTGCCAGCTCCCGAGGACAGGGGGGTTTGTCCGACAATGAGCAGTTCTTC.